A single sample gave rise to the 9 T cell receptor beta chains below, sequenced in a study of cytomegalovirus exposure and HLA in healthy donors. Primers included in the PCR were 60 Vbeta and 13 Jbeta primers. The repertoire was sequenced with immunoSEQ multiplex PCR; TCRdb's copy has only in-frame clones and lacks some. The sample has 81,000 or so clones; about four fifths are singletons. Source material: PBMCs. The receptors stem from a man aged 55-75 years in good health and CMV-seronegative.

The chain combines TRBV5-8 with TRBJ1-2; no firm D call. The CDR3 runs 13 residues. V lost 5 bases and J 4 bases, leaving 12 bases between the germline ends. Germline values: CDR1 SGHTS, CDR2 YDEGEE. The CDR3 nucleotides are TGTGCCAGCAGGGAGGGTCCCCTCTATGGCTACACCTTC. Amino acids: CASREGPLYGYTF.

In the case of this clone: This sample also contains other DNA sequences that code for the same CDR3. Written as DNA, the CDR3 is TGTGCCATCAGTGATCCGACAGGGCCCTCTGGAAACACCATATATTTT. It codes for CAISDPTGPSGNTIYF. J is TRBJ1-3 and V is TRBV10-3; 7 nucleotides line up with TRBD1. Germline CDR1 ENHRY, CDR2 SYGVKD. The length of the CDR3 is 16 residues. V lost 3 bases and J lost 0; bases outside the gene matches: 5.

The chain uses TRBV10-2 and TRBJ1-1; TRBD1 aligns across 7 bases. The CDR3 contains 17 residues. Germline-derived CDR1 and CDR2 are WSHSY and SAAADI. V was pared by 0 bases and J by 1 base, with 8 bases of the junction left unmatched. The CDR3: CASSESAAGGPNTEAFF. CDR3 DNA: TGCGCCAGCAGTGAGTCAGCGGCAGGGGGACCGAACACTGAAGCTTTCTTT.

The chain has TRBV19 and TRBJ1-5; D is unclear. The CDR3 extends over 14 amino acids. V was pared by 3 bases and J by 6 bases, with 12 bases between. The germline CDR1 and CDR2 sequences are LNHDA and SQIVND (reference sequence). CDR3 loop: CASSIGGRGQPQHF. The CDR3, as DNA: TGTGCCAGTAGTATTGGTGGCCGGGGTCAGCCCCAGCATTTT. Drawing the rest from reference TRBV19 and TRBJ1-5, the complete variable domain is DGGITQSPKYLFRKEGQNVTLSCEQNLNHDAMYWYRQDPGQGLRLIYYSQIVNDFQKGDIAEGYSVSREKKESFPLTVTSAQKNPTAFYLCASSIGGRGQPQHFGDGTRLSIL.

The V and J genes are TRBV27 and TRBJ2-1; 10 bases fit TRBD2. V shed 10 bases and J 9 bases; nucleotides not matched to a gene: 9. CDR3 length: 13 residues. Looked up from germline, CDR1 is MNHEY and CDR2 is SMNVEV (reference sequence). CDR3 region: CATSSGGRSEQFF. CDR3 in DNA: TGTGCCACAAGTAGCGGGGGGCGCAGTGAGCAGTTCTTC.

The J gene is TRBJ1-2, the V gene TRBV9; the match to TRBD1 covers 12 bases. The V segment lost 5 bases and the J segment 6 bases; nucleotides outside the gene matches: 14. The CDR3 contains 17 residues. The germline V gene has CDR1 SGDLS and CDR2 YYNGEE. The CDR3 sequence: CASRSHEAGTGGDGYTF. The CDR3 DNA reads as TGTGCCAGCAGATCACATGAGGCCGGGACAGGGGGCGATGGCTACACCTTC.

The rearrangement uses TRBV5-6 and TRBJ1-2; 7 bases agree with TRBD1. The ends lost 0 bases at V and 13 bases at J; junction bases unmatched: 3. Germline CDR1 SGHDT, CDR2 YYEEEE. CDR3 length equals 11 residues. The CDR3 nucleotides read TGTGCCAGCAGCTTGGAAACAGGGGTCACCTTC. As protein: CASSLETGVTF.

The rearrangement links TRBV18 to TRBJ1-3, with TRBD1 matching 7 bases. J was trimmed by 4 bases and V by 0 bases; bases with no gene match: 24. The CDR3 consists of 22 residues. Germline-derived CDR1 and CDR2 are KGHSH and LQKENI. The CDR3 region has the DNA TGTGCCAGCTCACCACCGGTATTCAGTGGGGTGACTTCCGGGACAGAAGGAAACACCATATATTTT. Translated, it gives CASSPPVFSGVTSGTEGNTIYF. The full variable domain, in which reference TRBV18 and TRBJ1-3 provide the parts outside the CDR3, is NAGVMQNPRHLVRRRGQEARLRCSPMKGHSHVYWYRQLPEEGLKFMVYLQKENIIDESGMPKERFSAEFPKEGPSILRIQQVVRGDSAAYFCASSPPVFSGVTSGTEGNTIYFGEGSWLTVV.

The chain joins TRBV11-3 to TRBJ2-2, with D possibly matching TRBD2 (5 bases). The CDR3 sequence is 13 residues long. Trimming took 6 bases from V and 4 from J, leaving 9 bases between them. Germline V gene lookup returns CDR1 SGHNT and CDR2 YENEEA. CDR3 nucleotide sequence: TGTGCCAGCAGTCTACTAGGCACCGGGGAGCTGTTTTTT. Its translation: CASSLLGTGELFF.